A selection of T cell receptor beta chains follows, all from one sample in a study of T cell responses to AZD1222 COVID-19 vaccine. The data were produced by immunoSEQ multiplex PCR, yet TCRdb's version contains in-frame clones alone and is incomplete. The sample includes just under 100,000 clones, about 88% of them seen just once. This specimen was peripheral blood, taken on day 0 of AZD1222 vaccination. These receptor sequences come from an adult in good health. Both conserved end residues are part of each CDR3. A D gene is named only where the DNA matches it firmly. Clone size is given for some rows only: seen once, a few or many times, or a class if the clone is expanded.

v_call: TRBV29-1
d_call: -
j_call: TRBJ1-6
cdr3_length: 15
clone_size: -
cdr3_nt: TGCAGCGTAAAAATCGAGAGCTCCTATAATTCACCCCTCCACTTT
cdr3_aa: CSVKIESSYNSPLHF

v_call: TRBV4-1
d_call: TRBD1
j_call: TRBJ1-1
cdr3_length: 14
clone_size: -
cdr3_nt: TGCGCCAGCAGCCACCTGACAGGGACCACTGAAGCTTTCTTT
cdr3_aa: CASSHLTGTTEAFF

v_call: TRBV6-5
d_call: -
j_call: TRBJ2-1
cdr3_length: 14
clone_size: -
cdr3_nt: TGTGCCACCACGGTACAGGGCTCCTACAATGAGCAGTTCTTC
cdr3_aa: CATTVQGSYNEQFF

v_call: TRBV6-1
d_call: TRBD2
j_call: TRBJ2-7
cdr3_length: 15
clone_size: -
cdr3_nt: TGTGCCAGCAGTGAAGCGGGGGGGAGCTCCTACGAGCAGTACTTC
cdr3_aa: CASSEAGGSSYEQYF

v_call: TRBV6-5
d_call: TRBD2
j_call: TRBJ2-1
cdr3_length: 14
clone_size: -
cdr3_nt: TGTGCCAGCAGACGAGGGACTAGCGGCGATGAGCAGTTCTTC
cdr3_aa: CASRRGTSGDEQFF

v_call: TRBV21-1
d_call: -
j_call: TRBJ2-7
cdr3_length: 13
clone_size: -
cdr3_nt: TGTGCCAGCCTCGGCGGGGGGAGGTACGAGCAGTACTTC
cdr3_aa: CASLGGGRYEQYF

v_call: TRBV11-3
d_call: -
j_call: TRBJ2-5
cdr3_length: 17
clone_size: -
cdr3_nt: TGTGCCAGCAGCTCACTAAACTTCGAGAAAGCCCAAGAGACCCAGTACTTC
cdr3_aa: CASSSLNFEKAQETQYF

v_call: TRBV18
d_call: -
j_call: TRBJ1-1
cdr3_length: 14
clone_size: -
cdr3_nt: TGTGCCAGCTCACCAGCCGCAAAGAACACTGAAGCTTTCTTT
cdr3_aa: CASSPAAKNTEAFF

v_call: TRBV6-2/TRBV6-3
d_call: -
j_call: TRBJ1-2
cdr3_length: 13
clone_size: -
cdr3_nt: TGTGCCAGCAGTTACCTCGGAGGGGATGGCTACACCTTC
cdr3_aa: CASSYLGGDGYTF

v_call: TRBV29-1
d_call: TRBD1
j_call: TRBJ1-2
cdr3_length: 13
clone_size: -
cdr3_nt: TGCAGCGTTGATGACAGGGAAGCCTATGGCTACACCTTC
cdr3_aa: CSVDDREAYGYTF

v_call: TRBV18
d_call: -
j_call: TRBJ1-4
cdr3_length: 13
clone_size: few
cdr3_nt: TGTGCCAGCTCACCATCGGGTCCAGAGCTGCTGTTTTTT
cdr3_aa: CASSPSGPELLFF

v_call: TRBV10-2
d_call: -
j_call: TRBJ1-2
cdr3_length: 18
clone_size: -
cdr3_nt: TGCGCCAGCAGTGAGTTTTGGACAGACGTCCCCGGTGGGTATGGCTACACCTTC
cdr3_aa: CASSEFWTDVPGGYGYTF

v_call: TRBV7-8
d_call: -
j_call: TRBJ1-6
cdr3_length: 15
clone_size: -
cdr3_nt: TGTGCCAGCAGCTCCAGGGATTTTTATAATTCACCCCTCCACTTT
cdr3_aa: CASSSRDFYNSPLHF

v_call: TRBV6-5
d_call: -
j_call: TRBJ1-5
cdr3_length: 15
clone_size: -
cdr3_nt: TGTGCCAGCAGCCTCCGACGGGGGGGCAATCAGCCCCAGCATTTT
cdr3_aa: CASSLRRGGNQPQHF

v_call: TRBV30
d_call: TRBD1
j_call: TRBJ2-7
cdr3_length: 14
clone_size: -
cdr3_nt: TGTGCCTGGAGAAGGACAGGGAAATCCCACGAGCAGTACTTC
cdr3_aa: CAWRRTGKSHEQYF

v_call: TRBV5-1
d_call: -
j_call: TRBJ2-3
cdr3_length: 14
clone_size: once
cdr3_nt: TGCGCCAGCAGCTTACAGCTTAGCACAGATACGCAGTATTTT
cdr3_aa: CASSLQLSTDTQYF